This T cell receptor (beta chain) was sequenced in a study of lymphopenia after photon versus proton radiotherapy. Study results and caveats: In patients who died, overall survival fell as post-nadir TCR diversity dropped more. Oligoclonal CD8+ Temra expansion after nadir drove photon patients' diversity drop.

Trimming stripped 5 bases from V and 13 bases from J, with 17 bases between. Germline values: CDR1 SGHTA, CDR2 FQGNSA. This CDR3 has 12 residues. Profiled with immunoSEQ multiplex PCR; TCRdb holds only in-frame clones, not every one. The table includes about 20,000 clones, about 89% detected once. As concerns this clone: Its antigen is still unknown.

The sequenced sample was peripheral blood, obtained from a patient treated with proton-based radiotherapy. The chain combines TRBV7-2 with TRBJ1-2; possible D gene TRBD1, 5 bases. This receptor was obtained from a man aged 80 or over with esophageal cancer. In DNA, the CDR3 is TGTGCCAGCAGCCCAGGACCAATGGGGGGCACCTTC. Its translation: CASSPGPMGGTF.